The next 13 T cell receptor beta chains were all read from a single sample in a study of CD8+CD57+ T cells in acquired aplastic anemia. CDR3 and TCR beta VDJ profiling relied on genomic DNA as the template. TCRdb re-analysed the reads in MiXCR, keeping a single row per CDR3 protein. This repertoire shows approximately 190,000 distinct CDR3 sequences, 40% to 55% found once; its top ten account for about 8.8%. For sequencing, patients were chosen who had shown expansion of CD8+CD57+ cells by flow cytometry. The sample was sorted CD4+, CD8+, or CD8+CD57+ T cells (not recorded which) from PBMCs. The receptors were gathered from a human donor with aplastic anemia.

This sequence joins TRBV2 and TRBJ2-3, with D possibly being TRBD1 (6 bases). V lost 8 bases, J lost 2 bases, and 17 bases lay in between. The length of the CDR3 is 15 residues. Germline CDR1 and CDR2: SNHLY and FYNNEI. DNA for the CDR3: TGTGCCAGCGTAGAGGGGGTCGTCATCACAGATACGCAGTATTTT. Protein product: CASVEGVVITDTQYF. The variable domain in full, with the rest retrieved from reference TRBV2 and TRBJ2-3, is EPEVTQTPSHQVTQMGQEVILRCVPISNHLYFYWYRQILGQKVEFLVSFYNNEISEKSEIFDDQFSVERPDGSNFTLKIRSTKLEDSAMYFCASVEGVVITDTQYFGPGTRLTVL.

About this clonotype: A much larger clonotype is one base distant, so this may be a read error. The chain links TRBV19 to TRBJ2-1; tentatively, D is TRBD1 or TRBD2 (5 bases each). Germline V gene data show CDR1 as LNHDA and CDR2 as SQIVND (reference sequence). The length of the CDR3 is 17 residues. The CDR3 nucleotides read TGTGCCAGTAGTATACGGTCCGGGACCATTAGAGGCGATGAGCAGCTCTTC. It encodes CASSIRSGTIRGDEQLF.

This clonotype was seen ten or more times. J is TRBJ2-2 and V is TRBV7-3; 10 bases match TRBD2. V shed 5 bases, J shed 4 bases, and the junction held 4 bases outside the gene matches. The germline gives CDR1 SGHTA, CDR2 FQGTGA. This CDR3 comprises 15 residues. The CDR3 sequence: CASSPSSGGTGELFF. The CDR3 DNA is TGTGCCAGCAGCCCTTCTAGCGGGGGCACCGGGGAGCTGTTTTTT.

This clonotype was recorded a few times. The rearrangement uses TRBV7-9 and TRBJ2-1; the match to TRBD1 covers 9 bases. Trimming took 1 base from V and 4 from J; bases not matched to a gene: 14. The CDR3 length is 19 residues. The germline V gene encodes CDR1 SEHNR and CDR2 FQNEAQ (reference sequence). The CDR3 DNA sequence: TGTGCCAGCAGCTTAGTCGGGACAGGGCTCCGAGCGGTTTACAATGAGCAGTTCTTC. Amino acids: CASSLVGTGLRAVYNEQFF.

The V gene is TRBV2, the J gene TRBJ2-2; D is unresolved. The CDR3 extends over 14 amino acids. V lost 10 bases, J lost 2 bases, and 14 bases lay in between. The germline gives CDR1 SNHLY, CDR2 FYNNEI. CDR3 in amino acids: CATAAMGNTGELFF. The CDR3 coding sequence is TGTGCCACCGCCGCGATGGGAAACACCGGGGAGCTGTTTTTT.

This clonotype has more than one count but fewer than ten. This sequence joins TRBV6-1 and TRBJ2-7; maybe TRBD1 (5 bases). The CDR3 is 15 amino acids. In germline, CDR1 is MNHNS, CDR2 SASEGT. V was trimmed by 7 bases and J by 0 bases, leaving 16 bases between them. In nucleotides, the CDR3 is TGTGCCAGCATCCGCGGCAGGGCCCACTCCTACGAGCAGTACTTC. Protein: CASIRGRAHSYEQYF.

Only a few counts were recorded for this clonotype. The chain links TRBV7-9 to TRBJ2-4; 7 bases are shared with TRBD2. The CDR3 is made up of 17 amino acids. With V trimmed by 1 base and J by 3 bases, 9 bases remained unmatched. CDR1 and CDR2 from the germline V gene are SEHNR and FQNEAQ (reference sequence). CDR3 region: CASSLVGLADHKNIQYF. DNA for the CDR3: TGTGCCAGCAGCTTAGTAGGGCTAGCGGATCACAAAAACATTCAGTACTTC.

Concerning this clonotype itself: It may be a read error: a sequence one base away is much more abundant. J is TRBJ2-7 and V is TRBV12-5, with D uncertain. CDR1 and CDR2 (germline): LGHNT, FRNRAP. Trimming cost V 7 bases and J 2 bases, with 9 bases left between them. The CDR3 contains 12 residues. The CDR3 reads CASVPLAYEQYF. As DNA, the CDR3 is TGTGCTAGTGTTCCGCTGGCCTACGAGCAGTACTTC.

This clonotype was seen at least ten times. The CDR3 DNA reads TGTGCCAGCAGCTTCCCGGTCTCCGGTGGCGAGCAGTACTTC. It codes for CASSFPVSGGEQYF. The rearrangement uses TRBV5-5 and TRBJ2-7; D is ambiguous. The CDR3 covers 14 residues. The V gene's germline CDR1 is SGHKS and CDR2 YYEKEE (reference sequence). The germline V and J ends were trimmed by 2 bases and 6 bases, with 15 bases remaining between them.

The rearrangement uses TRBV19 and TRBJ2-1, with D perhaps TRBD2 (5 bases). Trimming left V 3 bases short and J 0 bases short, with 9 bases between. The length of the CDR3 is 15 residues. Germline loops: CDR1 LNHDA, CDR2 SQIVND (reference sequence). CDR3 residues: CASSISGISYNEQFF. CDR3 coding DNA: TGTGCCAGTAGTATTTCCGGGATCTCCTACAATGAGCAGTTCTTC.

As regards this clonotype: The junction does not match germline at one end; this may be a read error. V gene TRBV7-9 combines with J gene TRBJ2-7; 14 bases match TRBD2. The CDR3 has 16 amino acids. The germline V gene has CDR1 SEHNR and CDR2 FQNEAQ (reference sequence). The CDR3, as DNA: TGTGCCAGCAGCAAGGGACTAGCGGGAGTAGGCTACGAGCAGTCCTTC. Encoded protein: CASSKGLAGVGYEQSF. The variable domain in full, with the rest retrieved from reference TRBV7-9 and TRBJ2-7, is DTGVSQNPRHKITKRGQNVTFRCDPISEHNRLYWYRQTLGQGPEFLTYFQNEAQLEKSRLLSDRFSAERPKGSFSTLEIQRTEQGDSAMYLCASSKGLAGVGYEQSFGPGTRLTVT.

V gene TRBV4-1 combines with J gene TRBJ1-4; D unclear. Germline V gene data show CDR1 as MGHRA and CDR2 as YSYEKL. This CDR3 is 16 amino acids long. V lost 4 bases, J lost 0 bases, and 12 bases lay in between. For the CDR3, the DNA is TGCGCCAGCAGCCCCACCGTGGATGCAACTAATGAAAAACTGTTTTTT. Translation: CASSPTVDATNEKLFF.

This clonotype has at least ten counts. The chain has TRBV4-3 and TRBJ1-1, with D hard to call. This CDR3 is built from 14 residues. CDR1 is LGHNA, CDR2 YSLEER, per germline. Trimming cost V 0 bases and J 3 bases, with 8 bases left between them. CDR3 region: CASSQETWDTEAFF. The CDR3 DNA follows: TGCGCCAGCAGCCAAGAGACTTGGGACACTGAAGCTTTCTTT.